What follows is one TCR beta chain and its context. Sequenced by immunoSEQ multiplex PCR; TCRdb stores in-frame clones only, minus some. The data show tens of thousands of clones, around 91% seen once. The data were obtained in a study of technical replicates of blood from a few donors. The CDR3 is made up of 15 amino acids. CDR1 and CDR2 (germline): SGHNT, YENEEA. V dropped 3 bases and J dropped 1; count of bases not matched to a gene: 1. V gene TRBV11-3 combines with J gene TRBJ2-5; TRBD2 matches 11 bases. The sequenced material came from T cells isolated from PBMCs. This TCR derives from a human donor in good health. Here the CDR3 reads CASSLLAGGQETQYF. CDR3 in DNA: TGTGCCAGCAGCTTGCTAGCGGGAGGCCAAGAGACCCAGTACTTC.